A selection of T cell receptor beta chains follows, all from one sample in a study of graft-versus-host responses after intestinal transplantation. Their cognate antigens are unknown. Produced via immunoSEQ multiplex PCR; TCRdb's table is partial and in-frame only. The sample lists 35,000 to 45,000 clones; about 95% were seen once. Sequenced here: unstimulated CD8+ T cells sorted from spleen or lymph node cells, sampled before transplant. Receptors originate from a human donor who was the organ donor for an intestinal transplant. The CDR3 runs from the conserved cysteine through the conserved F or W. The D gene is left open where the match is weak. Clone size is not always given. Where it is, it says once, few, many or a class for expanded clones.

v_gene: TRBV27; abundance: -; d_gene: -; j_gene: TRBJ1-5; CDR3aa: CASSFLGPNQPQHF; CDR3nt: TGTGCCAGCAGTTTTTTAGGGCCCAATCAGCCCCAGCATTTT
v_gene: TRBV10-3; abundance: -; d_gene: TRBD2; j_gene: TRBJ2-3; CDR3aa: CAISEQSGGRGDTQYF; CDR3nt: TGTGCCATCAGTGAACAAAGCGGGGGGCGGGGAGATACGCAGTATTTT
v_gene: TRBV11-2; abundance: few; d_gene: TRBD1; j_gene: TRBJ1-4; CDR3aa: CASSTLLGQQNEKLFF; CDR3nt: TGTGCCAGCAGCACCTTATTGGGACAGCAGAATGAAAAACTGTTTTTT
v_gene: TRBV2; abundance: -; d_gene: TRBD1; j_gene: TRBJ1-5; CDR3aa: CASRGTGDQPQHF; CDR3nt: TGTGCCAGCAGGGGGACAGGGGATCAGCCCCAGCATTTT
v_gene: TRBV11-2; abundance: -; d_gene: -; j_gene: TRBJ2-7; CDR3aa: CASSLGAYYEQYF; CDR3nt: TGTGCCAGCAGCTTAGGAGCCTACTACGAGCAGTACTTC
v_gene: TRBV7-9; abundance: -; d_gene: -; j_gene: TRBJ2-3; CDR3aa: CASSLLGVWTDTQYF; CDR3nt: TGTGCCAGCAGCCTCCTTGGAGTGTGGACAGATACGCAGTATTTT
v_gene: TRBV11-2; abundance: -; d_gene: -; j_gene: TRBJ2-7; CDR3aa: CASSLVRGHEQYF; CDR3nt: TGTGCCAGCAGCTTAGTCAGGGGACACGAGCAGTACTTC
v_gene: TRBV12-5; abundance: -; d_gene: TRBD1; j_gene: TRBJ2-1; CDR3aa: CASGLSGTGNNEQFF; CDR3nt: TGTGCTAGTGGCCTATCCGGGACAGGCAACAATGAGCAGTTCTTC
v_gene: TRBV14; abundance: -; d_gene: -; j_gene: TRBJ2-5; CDR3aa: CASRRTGQSEKTQYF; CDR3nt: TGTGCCAGCAGGCGGACGGGACAAAGTGAAAAGACCCAGTACTTC
v_gene: TRBV6-1; abundance: -; d_gene: TRBD1; j_gene: TRBJ2-7; CDR3aa: CASSRGTGPYEQYF; CDR3nt: TGTGCCAGCAGCCGCGGGACAGGACCCTACGAGCAGTACTTC
v_gene: TRBV18; abundance: few; d_gene: -; j_gene: TRBJ2-5; CDR3aa: CASSPMALETQYF; CDR3nt: TGTGCCAGCTCACCGATGGCCTTAGAGACCCAGTACTTC
v_gene: TRBV19; abundance: -; d_gene: TRBD1; j_gene: TRBJ2-5; CDR3aa: CASSPLGSGGFEETQYF; CDR3nt: TGTGCCAGTAGTCCACTCGGTTCAGGGGGCTTTGAAGAGACCCAGTACTTC
v_gene: TRBV5-6; abundance: -; d_gene: -; j_gene: TRBJ1-2; CDR3aa: CASSLVGVGYGYTF; CDR3nt: TGTGCCAGCAGCTTGGTTGGGGTAGGCTATGGCTACACCTTC
v_gene: TRBV13; abundance: -; d_gene: -; j_gene: TRBJ2-7; CDR3aa: CASSLSLTGSYEQYF; CDR3nt: TGTGCCAGCAGTCTCTCGTTGACAGGCTCCTACGAGCAGTACTTC
v_gene: TRBV9; abundance: -; d_gene: -; j_gene: TRBJ2-3; CDR3aa: CASSVAWGLITDTQYF; CDR3nt: TGTGCCAGCAGCGTAGCTTGGGGGCTTATCACAGATACGCAGTATTTT
v_gene: TRBV5-5; abundance: -; d_gene: TRBD2; j_gene: TRBJ2-5; CDR3aa: CASSLGWGRGEQYF; CDR3nt: TGTGCCAGCAGCTTGGGTTGGGGCCGGGGGGAGCAGTACTTC
v_gene: TRBV5-1; abundance: -; d_gene: -; j_gene: TRBJ2-6; CDR3aa: CASSLGLGITRSGANVLTF; CDR3nt: TGCGCCAGCAGCTTGGGTTTGGGCATCACCCGCTCTGGGGCCAACGTCCTGACTTTC
v_gene: TRBV6-5; abundance: -; d_gene: -; j_gene: TRBJ1-1; CDR3aa: CASSLSVEGTEAFF; CDR3nt: TGTGCCAGCAGTCTTTCGGTTGAGGGCACTGAAGCTTTCTTT
v_gene: TRBV14; abundance: -; d_gene: -; j_gene: TRBJ1-5; CDR3aa: CASSQGGGRNQPQHF; CDR3nt: TGTGCCAGCAGCCAAGGGGGGGGGCGAAATCAGCCCCAGCATTTT
v_gene: TRBV29-1; abundance: -; d_gene: -; j_gene: TRBJ1-1; CDR3aa: CSVVYHLDTEAFF; CDR3nt: TGCAGCGTTGTGTACCACCTGGACACTGAAGCTTTCTTT
v_gene: TRBV10-3; abundance: -; d_gene: TRBD1; j_gene: TRBJ2-3; CDR3aa: CAIRDRGTDTQYF; CDR3nt: TGTGCCATCAGGGACAGGGGCACAGATACGCAGTATTTT
v_gene: TRBV7-8; abundance: -; d_gene: TRBD1; j_gene: TRBJ1-2; CDR3aa: CASSLSGTGYGYTF; CDR3nt: TGTGCCAGCAGCCTAAGCGGGACAGGCTATGGCTACACCTTC
v_gene: TRBV10-3; abundance: -; d_gene: -; j_gene: TRBJ1-6; CDR3aa: CAISGTSFNSPLHF; CDR3nt: TGTGCCATCAGTGGGACCTCCTTCAATTCACCCCTCCACTTT
v_gene: TRBV29-1; abundance: -; d_gene: -; j_gene: TRBJ2-1; CDR3aa: CSVEWEGLKGEQFF; CDR3nt: TGCAGCGTTGAATGGGAAGGACTCAAGGGTGAGCAGTTCTTC
v_gene: TRBV9; abundance: -; d_gene: TRBD1; j_gene: TRBJ1-5; CDR3aa: CASSDRGDPNQPQHF; CDR3nt: TGTGCCAGCAGCGACAGGGGCGACCCGAATCAGCCCCAGCATTTT
v_gene: TRBV14; abundance: -; d_gene: -; j_gene: TRBJ1-6; CDR3aa: CASSQGFDSYNSPLHF; CDR3nt: TGTGCCAGCAGCCAAGGGTTCGACTCCTATAATTCACCCCTCCACTTT
v_gene: TRBV9; abundance: -; d_gene: -; j_gene: TRBJ1-4; CDR3aa: CASSVEGKKLFF; CDR3nt: TGTGCCAGCAGCGTAGAGGGGAAAAAACTGTTTTTT
v_gene: TRBV7-8; abundance: -; d_gene: TRBD1; j_gene: TRBJ1-4; CDR3aa: CASSLVPVPRGRTNEKLFF; CDR3nt: TGTGCCAGCAGCTTAGTACCGGTACCCAGGGGGCGCACTAATGAAAAACTGTTTTTT
v_gene: TRBV4-1; abundance: -; d_gene: -; j_gene: TRBJ2-5; CDR3aa: CASSQPGTAVYQETQYF; CDR3nt: TGCGCCAGCAGCCAACCTGGGACTGCTGTGTACCAAGAGACCCAGTACTTC
v_gene: TRBV21-1; abundance: -; d_gene: -; j_gene: TRBJ1-4; CDR3aa: CASSKEGTEQEKLFF; CDR3nt: TGTGCCAGCAGCAAAGAGGGGACAGAACAAGAAAAACTGTTTTTT
v_gene: TRBV29-1; abundance: -; d_gene: -; j_gene: TRBJ2-5; CDR3aa: CSVEVGGGTQYF; CDR3nt: TGCAGCGTTGAAGTGGGGGGTGGGACCCAGTACTTC
v_gene: TRBV29-1; abundance: -; d_gene: TRBD2; j_gene: TRBJ2-5; CDR3aa: CSVEGLADQETQYF; CDR3nt: TGCAGCGTTGAAGGGCTAGCGGACCAAGAGACCCAGTACTTC
v_gene: TRBV4-3; abundance: -; d_gene: TRBD2; j_gene: TRBJ2-1; CDR3aa: CASSQEPAGGNLNEQFF; CDR3nt: TGCGCCAGCAGCCAAGAACCAGCGGGGGGGAATCTCAATGAGCAGTTCTTC
v_gene: TRBV30; abundance: -; d_gene: -; j_gene: TRBJ2-7; CDR3aa: CAWSPRGNYEQYF; CDR3nt: TGTGCCTGGAGCCCTCGGGGTAACTACGAGCAGTACTTC
v_gene: TRBV4-1; abundance: -; d_gene: -; j_gene: TRBJ2-2; CDR3aa: CASSLGAYTGELFF; CDR3nt: TGCGCCAGCAGCCTCGGGGCCTACACCGGGGAGCTGTTTTTT
v_gene: TRBV6-5; abundance: -; d_gene: -; j_gene: TRBJ2-2; CDR3aa: CASSYSNGELFF; CDR3nt: TGTGCCAGCAGTTACTCGAACGGGGAGCTGTTTTTT
v_gene: TRBV4-1; abundance: -; d_gene: -; j_gene: TRBJ1-5; CDR3aa: CASSQDPLGPYQPQHF; CDR3nt: TGCGCCAGCAGCCAAGATCCCCTGGGACCTTATCAGCCCCAGCATTTT
v_gene: TRBV9; abundance: -; d_gene: TRBD1; j_gene: TRBJ1-6; CDR3aa: CASSGTGSSYNSPLHF; CDR3nt: TGTGCCAGCAGCGGGACAGGGAGCTCCTATAATTCACCCCTCCACTTT
v_gene: TRBV5-5; abundance: -; d_gene: -; j_gene: TRBJ1-2; CDR3aa: CASSTRTGQWNYGYTF; CDR3nt: TGTGCCAGCAGCACGCGTACAGGCCAGTGGAACTATGGCTACACCTTC
v_gene: TRBV6-6; abundance: -; d_gene: -; j_gene: TRBJ2-2; CDR3aa: CASIDQSGELFF; CDR3nt: TGTGCCAGCATTGACCAGTCCGGGGAGCTGTTTTTT
v_gene: TRBV27; abundance: -; d_gene: TRBD1; j_gene: TRBJ2-1; CDR3aa: CATHKGAYYNEQFF; CDR3nt: TGTGCCACCCATAAGGGGGCCTACTACAATGAGCAGTTCTTC
v_gene: TRBV29-1; abundance: once; d_gene: -; j_gene: TRBJ2-7; CDR3aa: CSVGNYGLAGFSEQYF; CDR3nt: TGCAGCGTTGGCAACTACGGGCTAGCAGGCTTCTCCGAGCAGTACTTC
v_gene: TRBV9; abundance: once; d_gene: -; j_gene: TRBJ2-7; CDR3aa: CASSVETTAPYEQYF; CDR3nt: TGTGCCAGCAGCGTAGAGACAACGGCCCCCTACGAGCAGTACTTC
v_gene: TRBV7-6; abundance: -; d_gene: -; j_gene: TRBJ2-3; CDR3aa: CASSFGGGTDTRYF; CDR3nt: -
v_gene: TRBV9; abundance: -; d_gene: TRBD2; j_gene: TRBJ2-1; CDR3aa: CASSAGGSYNEQFF; CDR3nt: TGTGCCAGCAGCGCGGGGGGCTCCTACAATGAGCAGTTCTTC
v_gene: TRBV9; abundance: -; d_gene: -; j_gene: TRBJ2-3; CDR3aa: CASSSRSYTTDTQYF; CDR3nt: TGTGCCAGCAGCTCACGGAGTTACACCACAGATACGCAGTATTTT
v_gene: TRBV21-1; abundance: -; d_gene: -; j_gene: TRBJ2-5; CDR3aa: CASSKALLASGGRGQETQYF; CDR3nt: TGTGCCAGCAGCAAAGCTTTACTGGCTAGCGGGGGGCGAGGACAAGAGACCCAGTACTTC
v_gene: TRBV2; abundance: -; d_gene: -; j_gene: TRBJ2-7; CDR3aa: CASLPQGGNPYEQYF; CDR3nt: TGTGCCAGCCTCCCCCAGGGAGGCAACCCCTACGAGCAGTACTTC
v_gene: TRBV30; abundance: -; d_gene: TRBD1; j_gene: TRBJ2-5; CDR3aa: CAWGTGGAETQYF; CDR3nt: TGTGCCTGGGGAACAGGGGGCGCAGAGACCCAGTACTTC
v_gene: TRBV7-9; abundance: -; d_gene: -; j_gene: TRBJ2-7; CDR3aa: CASSLVDSYEQYF; CDR3nt: TGTGCCAGCAGCTTAGTCGACAGTTACGAGCAGTACTTC
v_gene: TRBV4-3; abundance: -; d_gene: -; j_gene: TRBJ2-7; CDR3aa: CASSPERGYGYEQYF; CDR3nt: TGCGCCAGCAGCCCGGAGAGGGGGTACGGCTACGAGCAGTACTTC
v_gene: TRBV4-3; abundance: -; d_gene: -; j_gene: TRBJ2-3; CDR3aa: CASSQDRSSTDTQYF; CDR3nt: TGCGCCAGCAGCCAAGATCGGAGCAGCACAGATACGCAGTATTTT
v_gene: TRBV4-2; abundance: -; d_gene: TRBD1; j_gene: TRBJ2-7; CDR3aa: CASSQENRGHEQYF; CDR3nt: TGTGCCAGCAGCCAGGAAAACAGGGGTCACGAGCAGTACTTC
v_gene: TRBV4-1; abundance: -; d_gene: TRBD2; j_gene: TRBJ2-3; CDR3aa: CASSQRHLAGFTDTQYF; CDR3nt: TGCGCCAGCAGCCAACGACACCTAGCGGGTTTTACAGATACGCAGTATTTT
v_gene: TRBV11-2; abundance: -; d_gene: -; j_gene: TRBJ2-1; CDR3aa: CASSLLVASASNEQFF; CDR3nt: TGTGCCAGCAGCCTTCTAGTCGCCTCCGCCTCTAATGAGCAGTTCTTC